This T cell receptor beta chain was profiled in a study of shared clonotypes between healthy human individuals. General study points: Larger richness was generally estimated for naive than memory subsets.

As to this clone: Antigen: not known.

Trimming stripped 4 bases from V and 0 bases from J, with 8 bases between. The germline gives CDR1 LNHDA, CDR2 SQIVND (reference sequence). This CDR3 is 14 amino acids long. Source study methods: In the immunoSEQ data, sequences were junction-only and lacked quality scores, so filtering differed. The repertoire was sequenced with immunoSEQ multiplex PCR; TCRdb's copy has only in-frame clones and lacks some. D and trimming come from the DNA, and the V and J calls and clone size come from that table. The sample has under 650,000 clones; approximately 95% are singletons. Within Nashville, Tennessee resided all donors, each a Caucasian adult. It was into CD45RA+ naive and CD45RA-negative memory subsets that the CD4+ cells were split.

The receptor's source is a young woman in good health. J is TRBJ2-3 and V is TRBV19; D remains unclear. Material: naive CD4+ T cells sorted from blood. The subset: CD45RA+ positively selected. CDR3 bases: TGTGCCAGTAGTAGAACTCTTAGCACAGATACGCAGTATTTT. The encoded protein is CASSRTLSTDTQYF. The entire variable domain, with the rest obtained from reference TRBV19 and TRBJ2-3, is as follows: DGGITQSPKYLFRKEGQNVTLSCEQNLNHDAMYWYRQDPGQGLRLIYYSQIVNDFQKGDIAEGYSVSREKKESFPLTVTSAQKNPTAFYLCASSRTLSTDTQYFGPGTRLTVL.